Only a few counts were recorded for the clone carrying this TCR beta chain. The entry originates in a study of blood T cell repertoires in COVID-19. Study as a whole: Researchers got acute and convalescent COVID-19 samples from the United States, Italy and Spain. Sources were T cells, B-cell-depleted T cells, or PBMCs; the material itself was cDNA or gDNA.

Germline assignment: CDR1 SGHVS and CDR2 FNYEAQ. Trimming took 5 bases from V and 2 from J, leaving 10 bases between them. The CDR3 length is 13 residues. Per the authors' pipeline: Estimation of nucleated cell counts relied on the amplification of reference gene primers. This table comes from immunoSEQ multiplex PCR, and its TCRdb copy is limited to in-frame clones, with some not included. V, J and clone size are those of that table, while D and trimming were read from the DNA. The table shows around 170,000 clones, with just over 85% occurring only once. The sequence was collected from a middle-aged man with active or convalescent COVID-19. The chain uses TRBV7-6 and TRBJ2-7; TRBD1 is a possible D gene (6 bases). Sequenced: peripheral blood. The CDR3 nucleotides read TGTGCCAGCAGCCCCGGACAGACCTACGAGCAGTACTTC. It encodes CASSPGQTYEQYF.